This TCR beta chain was sequenced for a study of cytomegalovirus exposure and HLA in healthy donors. A word on this clone: Its matching antigen is unknown.

The PCR had 60 Vbeta and 13 Jbeta primers. Measured with immunoSEQ multiplex PCR; TCRdb has only the in-frame clones, and not every one. The sample yields 45,000 to 70,000 clones, about 80% seen once. At the time of sampling, donors were nominally healthy, though unrecorded immune exposures were likely. Points from the study as a whole: Rare TCR sequences predominated, though certain public TCRs were found in many donors. In a later analysis, across HLA loci, associated TCR counts were highest for DRB1, lowest for HLA-C.

The sample taken for sequencing was PBMCs. This TCR was recovered from a man in his fifties or sixties in good health and CMV-seronegative.

CDR3 DNA: TGTGCCAGCAGCTCCCCCCCGGACAGGTCGCAGTATTTT. Translation: CASSSPPDRSQYF. The V call is TRBV7-3, the J call TRBJ2-3; TRBD1 aligns across 7 bases. The CDR3 runs 13 residues. Germline V gives CDR1 SGHTA, CDR2 FQGTGA. The ends lost 4 bases at V and 10 bases at J; junction bases unmatched: 8.